The entry below describes one T cell receptor beta chain. Its antigen is not known. This sample is drawn from a study of cytomegalovirus exposure and HLA in healthy donors. Study-wide background: Earlier, 110 million or so unique TCR beta sequences were recovered from about 179 million T cells by an analysis.

The V end lost 4 bases, the J end lost 2 bases, and 14 bases lay between the germline ends. CDR1 is LNHDA, CDR2 SQIVND, per germline (reference sequence). The CDR3 runs to 15 residues. The PCR had 60 Vbeta and 13 Jbeta primers. The table came from immunoSEQ multiplex PCR; TCRdb's copy has only in-frame clones and leaves some out. Of roughly 200,000 clones in the sample, roughly 73% were seen once. Regarding the study as a whole: Earlier findings revealed that most TCR beta V segments proved productive either about 90% or about 30% of the time. In a later analysis, HLA-associated TCR beta chains were more clonally expanded than equally common others.

Sequencing was done on a sample of PBMCs. This chain connects TRBV19 to TRBJ1-2; D unclear. This TCR came from a woman in her twenties or thirties in good health and CMV-seronegative. The CDR3 here is CASSNAGGLNYGYTF. CDR3 DNA: TGTGCCAGTAGTAATGCAGGAGGCTTGAACTATGGCTACACCTTC.